Each of the 30 T cell receptor beta chains below was sequenced from the same sample in a study of cytomegalovirus exposure and HLA in healthy donors. In the PCR, 60 Vbeta and 13 Jbeta primers were used. Measured with immunoSEQ multiplex PCR; TCRdb has only the in-frame clones, and not every one. The table includes 150,000 or so clones, roughly 83% detected once. The sample comprised PBMCs. These receptors all stem from a man between 25 and 39 years old in good health and CMV-seropositive.

CDR3 bases: TGTGCCAGCAGTTACAAGCCCGGGACTTCGGAGTCACCCCTCCACTTT. As protein: CASSYKPGTSESPLHF. The genes are TRBV6-5 and TRBJ1-6, with D maybe TRBD1 (5 bases). V shed 2 bases and J shed 10 bases, with 18 bases lying between them. Germline values: CDR1 MNHEY, CDR2 SVGAGI. This CDR3 is built from 16 residues.

The chain carries TRBV14 and TRBJ2-3; 14 positions match TRBD2. Germline CDR1 is SGHDN and CDR2 is FVKESK. The CDR3 loop spans 15 amino acids. The V gene end was trimmed by 9 bases and the J gene end by 3 bases; junction bases not matched to a gene: 5. CDR3 coding DNA: TGTGCCAGTGGACTAGCGGGAGGTGGGACAGATACGCAGTATTTT. Translation gives CASGLAGGGTDTQYF.

This clone occurred once. A junction boundary mismatches the germline segment, possibly from a read error. V usage is TRBV10-3 and J usage is TRBJ2-7; 10 bases align to TRBD1. CDR3 length equals 14 residues. Germline CDR1 and CDR2: ENHRY and SYGVKD. CDR3 protein: CALRPGQGGTEQYF. As DNA, the CDR3 is TGTGCCCTCAGACCTGGACAGGGGGGAACCGAGCAGTACTTC.

The chain couples TRBV5-1 to TRBJ2-7; D is possibly TRBD1 (5 bases). Trimming left V 0 bases short and J 5 bases short, with 12 bases between. The CDR3 is 14 residues long. Germline CDR1 and CDR2: SGHRS and YFSETQ. CDR3: CASSLGREGDEQYF. In nucleotides, the CDR3 is TGCGCCAGCAGCTTGGGCAGGGAAGGGGACGAGCAGTACTTC.

The chain recombines TRBV4-3 with TRBJ1-2; no clear D. Trimming pared 1 base from V and 1 base from J, leaving 16 bases between. CDR3 length: 17 residues. The germline V gene has CDR1 LGHNA and CDR2 YSLEER. CDR3 DNA sequence: TGCGCCAGCAGCCAAGGCACATTCACCTCCTTTAACTATGGCTACACCTTC. Protein product: CASSQGTFTSFNYGYTF.

The rearrangement joins TRBV4-1 to TRBJ2-3, with a tentative D call TRBD2 (5 bases). The germline CDR1 and CDR2 sequences are MGHRA and YSYEKL. The CDR3 runs to 16 residues. V shed 1 base and J shed 2 bases, with 13 bases lying between them. The DNA for the CDR3 is TGCGCCAGCAGCCAAGGCCTAGCCCCCACCACAGATACGCAGTATTTT. It yields the protein CASSQGLAPTTDTQYF.

The CDR3 is CASSPPELLYEQYF. The CDR3 coding sequence is TGTGCCAGCAGTCCGCCGGAGTTACTCTACGAGCAGTACTTC. This chain links TRBV28 with TRBJ2-7, with unresolved D. The CDR3 covers 14 residues. V was pared by 5 bases and J by 3 bases, with 14 bases between. Looked up from germline, CDR1 is MDHEN and CDR2 is SYDVKM.

This rearrangement joins TRBV5-4 to TRBJ1-1; D might be TRBD1 (6 bases). Germline CDR1 SGHNT, CDR2 YYREEE (reference sequence). The V end lost 2 bases, the J end lost 4 bases, and 9 bases lay between the germline ends. The CDR3 covers 13 residues. CDR3 in amino acids: CASSLQGTTEAFF. Written as DNA, the CDR3 is TGTGCCAGCAGCTTACAGGGTACCACTGAAGCTTTCTTT.

This clone was detected once. The genes are TRBV7-2 and TRBJ1-2; 7 bases agree with TRBD1. V lost 5 bases, J lost 4 bases, and 7 bases stayed unmatched. CDR1 is SGHTA and CDR2 is FQGNSA in the germline V gene. The CDR3 covers 14 residues. For the CDR3, the DNA is TGTGCCAGCAGCGATACAGGGGTCACCTATGGCTACACCTTC. This gives the protein CASSDTGVTYGYTF.

The rearrangement links TRBV28 to TRBJ1-2, with a possible D match to TRBD1 (5 bases). CDR1 and CDR2 (germline): MDHEN, SYDVKM. The V end lost 6 bases, the J end lost 7 bases, and 15 bases lay between the germline ends. CDR3 size: 13 residues. The CDR3 region is CASSPQGLRGYTF. The DNA for the CDR3 is TGTGCCAGCAGCCCGCAGGGACTCCGTGGCTACACCTTC.

This clone turned up a few times. The genes are TRBV4-2 and TRBJ2-7; 7 nucleotides line up with TRBD1. Germline V lookup: CDR1 LGHNA, CDR2 YNFKEQ. The CDR3 sequence is 14 residues long. V shed 0 bases, J shed 3 bases, and the junction held 2 bases outside the gene matches. CDR3 protein: CASSQDAGGYEQYF. CDR3 sequence (DNA): TGTGCCAGCAGCCAAGATGCAGGGGGCTACGAGCAGTACTTC.

This clone was counted only a few times. The gene calls are TRBV28 and TRBJ1-1; a weak D match, TRBD1 (5 bases). The CDR3 covers 13 residues. Trimming shortened V by 2 bases and J by 1 base, and 5 bases separated the two germline ends. The germline V gene has CDR1 MDHEN and CDR2 SYDVKM. CDR3 region: CASSLDRNTEAFF. CDR3 coding DNA: TGTGCCAGCAGTTTAGACAGGAACACTGAAGCTTTCTTT.

Concerning this clone itself: Germline and junction disagree at one end, which may indicate a read error. This chain connects TRBV28 to TRBJ2-7; 9 bases are shared with TRBD2. Germline V gene lookup returns CDR1 MDHEN and CDR2 SYDVKM. The CDR3 loop spans 13 amino acids. The CDR3 reads CASSVIRREGVTF. Here the CDR3 DNA reads TGTGCCAGCAGTGTGATCCGGCGGGAGGGCGTGACTTTC.

The chain couples TRBV11-2 to TRBJ1-4, with D uncertain. Trimming removed 8 bases at V and 8 bases at J, with 15 bases between. The CDR3 is 13 residues long. The V gene's germline CDR1 is SGHAT and CDR2 FQNNGV. CDR3 region: CASRSPPEEKLFF. The CDR3 bases are TGTGCCAGCCGCAGTCCACCGGAGGAAAAACTGTTTTTT.

This sequence joins TRBV30 and TRBJ2-5, with 7 bases aligning to TRBD1. The CDR3 has 15 amino acids. The germline gives CDR1 GTSNPN, CDR2 SVGIG (reference sequence). The V gene end was trimmed by 6 bases and the J gene end by 2 bases; junction bases not matched to a gene: 12. The CDR3 sequence is CACEKTGTAQETQYF. CDR3 nucleotides: TGTGCCTGTGAAAAAACCGGGACAGCGCAAGAGACCCAGTACTTC.

The table lists this clone with a count of one. The V and J genes are TRBV7-8 and TRBJ2-7, with D tentatively TRBD1 (5 bases). The CDR3 has 14 residues. Between the trimmed V and J ends, which lost 4 bases and 3 bases, there was a span of 13 bases. Germline CDR1 is SGHVS and CDR2 is FQNEAQ. CDR3 in amino acids: CASSSRVWVYEQYF. The CDR3 DNA is TGTGCCAGCAGCTCCAGGGTCTGGGTCTACGAGCAGTACTTC.

The chain uses TRBV28 and TRBJ1-1, with D unclear. Trimming left V 6 bases short and J 0 bases short, with 5 bases between. The CDR3 is 12 residues long. Germline CDR1 and CDR2: MDHEN and SYDVKM. The CDR3 sequence: CASRAVNTEAFF. The CDR3 DNA reads TGTGCCAGCAGGGCAGTGAACACTGAAGCTTTCTTT. The full variable domain, completed using reference TRBV28 and TRBJ1-1, is DVKVTQSSRYLVKRTGEKVFLECVQDMDHENMFWYRQDPGLGLRLIYFSYDVKMKEKGDIPEGYSVSREKKERFSLILESASTNQTSMYLCASRAVNTEAFFGQGTRLTVV.

The rearrangement uses TRBV14 and TRBJ2-2; TRBD1 agrees at 7 bases. The CDR3 contains 17 residues. With V trimmed by 0 bases and J by 2 bases, 6 bases remained unmatched. The germline V gene encodes CDR1 SGHDN and CDR2 FVKESK. Here the CDR3 reads CASSQDRGTVNTGELFF. The DNA for the CDR3 is TGTGCCAGCAGCCAAGATCGAGGGACAGTTAACACCGGGGAGCTGTTTTTT. The variable domain in full, with the rest retrieved from reference TRBV14 and TRBJ2-2, is EAGVTQFPSHSVIEKGQTVTLRCDPISGHDNLYWYRRVMGKEIKFLLHFVKESKQDESGMPNNRFLAERTGGTYSTLKVQPAELEDSGVYFCASSQDRGTVNTGELFFGEGSRLTVL.

As to this clone: A read error may produce the germline difference seen at one junction end. The J gene is TRBJ1-1, the V gene TRBV7-9, with TRBD1 matching over 8 bases. The CDR3 spans 16 residues. The germline V gene encodes CDR1 SEHNR and CDR2 FQNEAQ (reference sequence). The CDR3 sequence: CSSSPPGQGTGTEAFF. CDR3 nucleotide sequence: TGTTCCAGCAGCCCACCTGGACAGGGCACGGGCACTGAAGCTTTCTTT.

The gene calls are TRBV18 and TRBJ2-3, with D perhaps TRBD2 (6 bases). V shed 4 bases and J shed 6 bases, with 8 bases lying between them. This CDR3 is built from 12 residues. Germline V lookup: CDR1 KGHSH, CDR2 LQKENI. CDR3 amino acids: CASSQGGDTQYF. CDR3 DNA sequence: TGTGCCAGCTCACAGGGAGGCGATACGCAGTATTTT.

The V and J genes are TRBV7-2 and TRBJ2-2, with D possibly matching TRBD2 (6 bases). This CDR3 is built from 13 residues. Trimming pared 5 bases from V and 5 bases from J, leaving 9 bases between. Germline V gene sequence: CDR1 SGHTA, CDR2 FQGNSA. In DNA, the CDR3 is TGTGCCAGCAGCCCCGGGGGTACCGGGGAGCTGTTTTTT. Protein product: CASSPGGTGELFF.

This clone was seen a few times. This sequence joins TRBV7-2 and TRBJ2-7; weak D call: TRBD1 (6 bases). This CDR3 contains 16 residues. Trimming left V 5 bases short and J 1 base short, with 18 bases between. Germline CDR1 and CDR2: SGHTA and FQGNSA. Written as DNA, the CDR3 is TGTGCCAGCAGCCCGATCACGGACAGATATTCCTACGAGCAGTACTTC. Translating it yields CASSPITDRYSYEQYF. Drawing the rest from reference TRBV7-2 and TRBJ2-7, the complete variable domain is GAGVSQSPSNKVTEKGKDVELRCDPISGHTALYWYRQSLGQGLEFLIYFQGNSAPDKSGLPSDRFSAERTGGSVSTLTIQRTQQEDSAVYLCASSPITDRYSYEQYFGPGTRLTVT.

The CDR3 coding sequence is TGTGCCAGTTCCTATGATGAGCAGTTCTTC. Translation: CASSYDEQFF. This rearrangement joins TRBV28 to TRBJ2-1, with D unresolved. The germline V and J ends were trimmed by 9 bases and 8 bases, with 8 bases remaining between them. This CDR3 is built from 10 residues. The germline V gene encodes CDR1 MDHEN and CDR2 SYDVKM. The full variable domain, with the rest looked up from reference TRBV28 and TRBJ2-1, is DVKVTQSSRYLVKRTGEKVFLECVQDMDHENMFWYRQDPGLGLRLIYFSYDVKMKEKGDIPEGYSVSREKKERFSLILESASTNQTSMYLCASSYDEQFFGPGTRLTVL.

V and J are TRBV10-3 and TRBJ2-3; 7 bases line up with TRBD2. This CDR3 comprises 12 residues. Germline V CDR1 and CDR2: ENHRY, SYGVKD. The ends lost 10 bases at V and 1 base at J; junction bases unmatched: 2. CDR3 DNA sequence: TGTGCCACCGCGGGGGGCACAGATACGCAGTATTTT. It yields the protein CATAGGTDTQYF.

The chain is built from TRBV28 and TRBJ2-7, with 9 bases lining up with TRBD1. Germline V CDR1 and CDR2: MDHEN, SYDVKM. V shed 8 bases, J shed 4 bases, and the junction held 6 bases outside the gene matches. The CDR3 has 13 amino acids. The CDR3, as DNA: TGTGCCAGCGAACCGGGACAGGGTTACGAGCAGTACTTC. Protein product: CASEPGQGYEQYF.

This chain uses TRBV19 with TRBJ1-2; tentative D call: TRBD1 (6 bases). Germline loops: CDR1 LNHDA, CDR2 SQIVND (reference sequence). The germline V and J ends were trimmed by 4 bases and 0 bases, with 15 bases remaining between them. The CDR3 consists of 16 residues. Written as DNA, the CDR3 is TGTGCCAGTAGTACCGGGGGGCACCTCTCTAACTATGGCTACACCTTC. This translates into CASSTGGHLSNYGYTF.

This chain uses TRBV14 with TRBJ2-5, with 9 bases aligning to TRBD1. The CDR3 extends over 15 amino acids. From germline, CDR1 is SGHDN and CDR2 FVKESK. V gave up 3 bases and J gave up 5 bases; unmatched junction bases: 7. This CDR3 is CASSQSTGGRETQYF. CDR3 DNA sequence: TGTGCCAGCAGCCAGAGCACAGGGGGCAGGGAGACCCAGTACTTC. The complete variable domain, with remaining parts taken from reference TRBV14 and TRBJ2-5, reads EAGVTQFPSHSVIEKGQTVTLRCDPISGHDNLYWYRRVMGKEIKFLLHFVKESKQDESGMPNNRFLAERTGGTYSTLKVQPAELEDSGVYFCASSQSTGGRETQYFGPGTRLLVL.

This rearrangement joins TRBV30 to TRBJ2-3; 11 nucleotides line up with TRBD1. CDR3 length equals 16 residues. The germline V gene encodes CDR1 GTSNPN and CDR2 SVGIG (reference sequence). The V segment lost 1 base and the J segment 6 bases; nucleotides outside the gene matches: 9. The CDR3 nucleotides read TGTGCCTGGAGTGACGGACAGGGGGCCTTCGGGGATACGCAGTATTTT. Protein sequence: CAWSDGQGAFGDTQYF.

The rearrangement links TRBV6-4 to TRBJ1-5; 7 positions agree with TRBD1. The CDR3 has 15 residues. Germline loops: CDR1 MRHNA, CDR2 SNTAGT. The V and J ends lost 7 bases and 4 bases, in that order; junction bases with no gene match: 10. The chain's CDR3 is CASTKGQRFNQPQHF. The CDR3 DNA sequence: TGTGCCAGCACTAAGGGACAGCGTTTTAATCAGCCCCAGCATTTT.

This clone appeared once. The J gene is TRBJ1-5, the V gene TRBV27; 9 nucleotides agree with TRBD1. The CDR3 is 14 residues long. The V gene end was trimmed by 6 bases and the J gene end by 7 bases; junction bases not matched to a gene: 7. Germline V gene lookup returns CDR1 MNHEY and CDR2 SMNVEV (reference sequence). The CDR3 nucleotides are TGTGCCAGCAGGGGGACAGGGAGCTTCCAGCCCCAGCATTTT. This gives the protein CASRGTGSFQPQHF.